This TCR beta chain was documented in a study of T-cell reconstitution after alpha-beta-depleted transplantation in children. This sample's TCRbeta library carried unique molecular identifier barcodes. From the PCR reads, TCRdb called clonotypes with MiXCR, one entry per CDR3 protein. This table has 300,000 or so distinct CDR3 sequences, 9.9% appearing once. There are 13 residues in the CDR3. The ends were cut back, 2 bases at V and 0 bases at J, with 4 bases in the middle. V and J are TRBV12-3 or TRBV12-4 and TRBJ2-5; D gene uncertain. The receptor was isolated from a human donor who donated a stem cell graft to a child with SCID. The material was PBMCs from the stem cell graft donor, obtained from the stem cell graft. CDR3 region: CASSLSNQETQYF. The CDR3 DNA reads as TGTGCCAGCAGTTTATCCAACCAAGAGACCCAGTACTTC.